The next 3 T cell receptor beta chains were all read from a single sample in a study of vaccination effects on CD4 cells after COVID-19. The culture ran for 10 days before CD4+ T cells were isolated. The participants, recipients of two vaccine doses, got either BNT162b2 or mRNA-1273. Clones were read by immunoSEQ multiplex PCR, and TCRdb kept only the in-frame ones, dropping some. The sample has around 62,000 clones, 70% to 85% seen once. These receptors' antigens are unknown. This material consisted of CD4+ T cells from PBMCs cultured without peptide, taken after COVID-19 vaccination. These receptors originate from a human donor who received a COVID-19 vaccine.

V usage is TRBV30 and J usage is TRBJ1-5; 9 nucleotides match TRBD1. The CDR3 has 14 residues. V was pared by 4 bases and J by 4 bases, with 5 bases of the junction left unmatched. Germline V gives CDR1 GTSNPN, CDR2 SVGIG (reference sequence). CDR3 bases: TGTGCCTGGACAGCGGGGACAGGGAATCAGCCCCAGCATTTT. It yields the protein CAWTAGTGNQPQHF.

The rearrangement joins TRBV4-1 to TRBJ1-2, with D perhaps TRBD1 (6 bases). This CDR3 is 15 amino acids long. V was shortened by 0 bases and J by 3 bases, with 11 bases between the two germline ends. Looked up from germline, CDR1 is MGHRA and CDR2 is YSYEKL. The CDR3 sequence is CASSQDVQGHYGYTF. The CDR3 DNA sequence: TGCGCCAGCAGCCAAGATGTGCAGGGGCACTATGGCTACACCTTC.

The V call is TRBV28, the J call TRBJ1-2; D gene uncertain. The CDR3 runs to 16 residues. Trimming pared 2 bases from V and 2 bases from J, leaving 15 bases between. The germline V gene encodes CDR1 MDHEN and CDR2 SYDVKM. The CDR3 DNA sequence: TGTGCCAGCAGTTTACTGTCGAGAGGGCCCAACTATGGCTACACCTTC. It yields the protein CASSLLSRGPNYGYTF.